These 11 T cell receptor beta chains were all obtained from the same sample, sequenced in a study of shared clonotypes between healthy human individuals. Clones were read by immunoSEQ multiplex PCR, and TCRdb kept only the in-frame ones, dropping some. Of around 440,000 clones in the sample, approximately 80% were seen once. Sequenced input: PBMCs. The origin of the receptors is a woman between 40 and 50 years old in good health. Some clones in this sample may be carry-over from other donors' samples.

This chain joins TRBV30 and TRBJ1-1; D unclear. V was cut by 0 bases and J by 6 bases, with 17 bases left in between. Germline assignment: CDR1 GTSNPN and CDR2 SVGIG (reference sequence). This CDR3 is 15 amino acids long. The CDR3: CAWSVYISKSAEAFF. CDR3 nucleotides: TGTGCCTGGAGTGTGTATATTTCAAAATCGGCTGAAGCTTTCTTT.

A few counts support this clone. CDR3 nucleotides: TGCGCCAGCAGCCAAAAGGCAGGCAGTAGCAATCAGCCCCAGCATTTT. Translated: CASSQKAGSSNQPQHF. This chain links TRBV4-1 with TRBJ1-5; D gene uncertain. The germline gives CDR1 MGHRA, CDR2 YSYEKL. This CDR3 has 16 residues. Trimming cost V 2 bases and J 0 bases, with 11 bases left between them.

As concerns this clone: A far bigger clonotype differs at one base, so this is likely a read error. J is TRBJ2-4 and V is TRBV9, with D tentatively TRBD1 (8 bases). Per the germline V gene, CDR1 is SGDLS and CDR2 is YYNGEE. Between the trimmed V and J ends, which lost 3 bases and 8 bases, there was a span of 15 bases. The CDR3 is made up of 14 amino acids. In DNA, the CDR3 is TGTGCCAGCAGCGAGAGACAGGGGAGGGACATTCAGTACTTC. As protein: CASSERQGRDIQYF.

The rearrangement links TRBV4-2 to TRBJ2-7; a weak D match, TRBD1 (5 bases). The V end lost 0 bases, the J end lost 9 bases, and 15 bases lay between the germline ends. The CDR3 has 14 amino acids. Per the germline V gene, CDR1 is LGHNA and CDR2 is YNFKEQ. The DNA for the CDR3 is TGTGCCAGCAGCCAAGATACGGTGGGGCTGTCGCAGTACTTC. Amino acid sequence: CASSQDTVGLSQYF.

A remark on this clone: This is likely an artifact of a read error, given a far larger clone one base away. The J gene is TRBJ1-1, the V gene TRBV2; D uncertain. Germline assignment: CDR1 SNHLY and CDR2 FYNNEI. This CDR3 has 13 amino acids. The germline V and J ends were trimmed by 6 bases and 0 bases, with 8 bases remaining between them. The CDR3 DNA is TGTGCCAGCAGGCAAGAGGTGAACACTGAAGCTTTCTTT. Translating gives CASRQEVNTEAFF.

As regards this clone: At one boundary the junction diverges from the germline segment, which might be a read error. The CDR3 DNA reads as TGTGCCAGCAGTCCGGCTTTGGGCGGGAGCTCCTACAATGAGCCGTTCTTC. Residues: CASSPALGGSSYNEPFF. This sequence joins TRBV28 and TRBJ2-1, with 7 bases lining up with TRBD2. Germline lookup yields CDR1 MDHEN and CDR2 SYDVKM. This CDR3 is 17 amino acids long.

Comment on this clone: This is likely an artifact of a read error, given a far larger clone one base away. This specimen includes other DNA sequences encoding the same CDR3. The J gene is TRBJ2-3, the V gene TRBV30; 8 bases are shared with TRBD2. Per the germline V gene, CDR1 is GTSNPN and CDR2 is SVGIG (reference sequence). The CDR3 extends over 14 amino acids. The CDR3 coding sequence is TGTGCCTCAACTCAGCGGGAGTCGCCAGATACGCAATATTTT. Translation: CASTQRESPDTQYF. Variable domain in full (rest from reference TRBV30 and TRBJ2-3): SQTIHQWPATLVQPVGSPLSLECTVEGTSNPNLYWYRQAAGRGLQLLFYSVGIGQISSEVPQNLSASRPQDRQFILSSKKLLLSDSGFYLCASTQRESPDTQYFGPGTRLTVL.

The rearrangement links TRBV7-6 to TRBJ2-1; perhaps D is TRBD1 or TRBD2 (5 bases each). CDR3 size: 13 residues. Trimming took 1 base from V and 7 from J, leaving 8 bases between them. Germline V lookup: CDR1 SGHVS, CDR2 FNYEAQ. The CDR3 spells CASSLVGGNEQFF. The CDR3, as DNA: TGTGCCAGCAGCTTAGTTGGGGGTAATGAGCAGTTCTTC. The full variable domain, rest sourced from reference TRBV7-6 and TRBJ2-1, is GAGVSQSPRYKVTKRGQDVALRCDPISGHVSLYWYRQALGQGPEFLTYFNYEAQQDKSGLPNDRFSAERPEGSISTLTIQRTEQRDSAMYRCASSLVGGNEQFFGPGTRLTVL.

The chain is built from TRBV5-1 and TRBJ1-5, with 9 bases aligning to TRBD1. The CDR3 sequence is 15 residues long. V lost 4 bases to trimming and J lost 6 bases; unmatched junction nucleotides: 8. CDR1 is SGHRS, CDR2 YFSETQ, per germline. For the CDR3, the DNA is TGCGCCAGCAGCGTAGGGACAGGGATCCTTCAGCCCCAGCATTTT. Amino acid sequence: CASSVGTGILQPQHF.

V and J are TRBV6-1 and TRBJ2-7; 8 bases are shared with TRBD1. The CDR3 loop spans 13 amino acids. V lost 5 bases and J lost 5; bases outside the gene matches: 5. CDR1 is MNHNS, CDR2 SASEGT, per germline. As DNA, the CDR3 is TGTGCCAGCAGTAGGACAGGGACGGACGAGCAGTACTTC. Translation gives CASSRTGTDEQYF.

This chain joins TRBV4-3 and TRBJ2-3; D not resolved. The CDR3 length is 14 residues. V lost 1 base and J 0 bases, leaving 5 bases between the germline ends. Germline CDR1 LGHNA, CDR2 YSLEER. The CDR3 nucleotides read TGCGCCAGCAGCCAAGGGATAAGCACAGATACGCAGTATTTT. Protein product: CASSQGISTDTQYF.